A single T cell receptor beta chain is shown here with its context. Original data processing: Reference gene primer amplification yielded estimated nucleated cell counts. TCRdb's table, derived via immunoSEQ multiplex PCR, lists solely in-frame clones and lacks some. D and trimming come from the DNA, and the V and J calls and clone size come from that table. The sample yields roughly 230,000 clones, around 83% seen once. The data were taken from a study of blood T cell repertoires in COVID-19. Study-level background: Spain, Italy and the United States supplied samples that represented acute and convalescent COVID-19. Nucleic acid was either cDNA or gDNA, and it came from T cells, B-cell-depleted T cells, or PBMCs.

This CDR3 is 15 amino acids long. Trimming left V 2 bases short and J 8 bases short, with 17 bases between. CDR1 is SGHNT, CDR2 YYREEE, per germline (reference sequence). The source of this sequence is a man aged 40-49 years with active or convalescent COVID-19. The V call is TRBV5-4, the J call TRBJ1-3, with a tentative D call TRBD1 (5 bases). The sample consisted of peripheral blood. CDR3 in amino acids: CASSFGTKQGDTIYF. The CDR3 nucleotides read TGTGCCAGCAGCTTCGGGACTAAGCAGGGAGACACCATATATTTT.